These 20 T cell receptor beta chains originate from one sample sequenced in a study of identifying expanded T cells in peripheral blood (dated by TCRdb to between 2018 and 2021). Library preparation was by the immunoSEQ multiplex PCR assay. The immuneACCESS repertoire file appears here via TCRdb, limited to in-frame rearrangements. These files lack a portion of the clones; in checked studies, under half of the deficit traces to unresolved V genes, and the cause of the others is not known. The sample table lists approximately 80,000 clones, 70% to 90% of them with a count of one. The top ten constitute more than 15% of the sample. Sequencing was done on a sample of blood. These receptors all come from a person aged 18 to 70 in good health.

This sequence joins TRBV7-2 and TRBJ2-2, with TRBD2 matching over 8 bases. The CDR3 totals 16 residues. The J segment lost 2 bases and the V segment lost 4 bases, leaving 6 bases of the junction unmatched. Looked up from germline, CDR1 is SGHTA and CDR2 is FQGNSA. As DNA, the CDR3 is TGTGCCAGCAGCTACCGGGGGGGAGGTAACACCGGGGAGCTGTTTTTT. This sequence encodes CASSYRGGGNTGELFF.

The chain carries TRBV7-2 and TRBJ2-2; 8 bases align to TRBD2. Trimming at V came to 5 bases and at J to 4 bases, leaving 6 bases not matched to a gene. The CDR3 consists of 15 residues. The germline V gene has CDR1 SGHTA and CDR2 FQGNSA. The CDR3 nucleotides are TGTGCCAGCAGCCAAGCGGGAGAGGTCACCGGGGAGCTGTTTTTT. Translated: CASSQAGEVTGELFF.

The rearrangement links TRBV10-3 to TRBJ2-1; D unresolved. Trimming pared 3 bases from V and 3 bases from J, leaving 6 bases between. This CDR3 spans 13 amino acids. CDR1 and CDR2 (germline): ENHRY, SYGVKD. CDR3 sequence (DNA): TGTGCCATCAGTGACTCGGTCTACAATGAGCAGTTCTTC. Encoded protein: CAISDSVYNEQFF.

CDR3 region: CASSREAGVTDTQYF. The CDR3, as DNA: TGTGCCAGCAGCCGGGAAGCGGGAGTCACAGATACGCAGTATTTT. This chain joins TRBV2 and TRBJ2-3; 8 bases map to TRBD2. J lost 2 bases, V lost 6 bases, and 7 bases had no gene match. Germline loops: CDR1 SNHLY, CDR2 FYNNEI. This CDR3 has 15 residues.

A single count supports this clone. The chain links TRBV7-2 to TRBJ2-2; D is tentatively TRBD1 or TRBD2 (5 bases each). V lost 3 bases and J 1 base, leaving 12 bases between the germline ends. Germline V gene sequence: CDR1 SGHTA, CDR2 FQGNSA. The CDR3 is made up of 16 amino acids. Here the CDR3 DNA reads TGTGCCAGCAGCTTGAGGGGAGAATGGAACACCGGGGAGCTGTTTTTT. Its protein is CASSLRGEWNTGELFF.

This clone showed up just once. The chain joins TRBV25-1 to TRBJ2-4; D might be TRBD2 (5 bases). The V end lost 6 bases, the J end lost 2 bases, and 11 bases lay between the germline ends. The CDR3 has 14 amino acids. Per germline, CDR1 MGHDK and CDR2 SYGVNS. CDR3 sequence (DNA): TGTGCCAGCAGCGAAGCGGCTTCCAAAAACATTCAGTACTTC. Translation gives CASSEAASKNIQYF.

V gene TRBV7-3 combines with J gene TRBJ2-5, with 13 nucleotides matching TRBD2. The CDR3 consists of 15 residues. Losses at the gene ends were 4 bases for V and 5 bases for J; bases not matched to a gene: 4. The germline V gene has CDR1 SGHTA and CDR2 FQGTGA. CDR3 sequence reads: CASSSMGLAGETQYF. The DNA of the CDR3 is TGTGCCAGCAGCTCCATGGGACTAGCGGGGGAGACCCAGTACTTC. Full variable domain (missing parts from reference TRBV7-3 and TRBJ2-5): GAGVSQTPSNKVTEKGKYVELRCDPISGHTALYWYRQSLGQGPEFLIYFQGTGAADDSGLPNDRFFAVRPEGSVSTLKIQRTERGDSAVYLCASSSMGLAGETQYFGPGTRLLVL.

V gene TRBV5-8 combines with J gene TRBJ1-5, with a possible D match to TRBD1 (6 bases). Trimming stripped 6 bases from V and 2 bases from J, with 15 bases between. The CDR3 spans 15 residues. The germline gives CDR1 SGHTS, CDR2 YDEGEE. CDR3 sequence: CASKPARGGNQPQHF. The DNA for the CDR3 is TGTGCCAGCAAACCCGCCAGGGGTGGCAATCAGCCCCAGCATTTT.

J is TRBJ1-1 and V is TRBV4-3; D gene uncertain. The CDR3 runs to 15 residues. V lost 0 bases to trimming and J lost 3 bases, with 11 bases between them. Germline CDR1 and CDR2: LGHNA and YSLEER. The CDR3, as DNA: TGCGCCAGCAGCCAAGATCTGCCCGGGGACACTGAAGCTTTCTTT. It translates to CASSQDLPGDTEAFF.

The chain employs TRBV27 and TRBJ1-2, with D unclear. The CDR3 has 12 residues. V lost 4 bases and J 4 bases, leaving 7 bases between the germline ends. Germline CDR1 is MNHEY and CDR2 is SMNVEV (reference sequence). The CDR3 region has the DNA TGTGCCAGCAGTTCTAACCTCTATGGCTACACCTTC. Protein product: CASSSNLYGYTF.

The gene calls are TRBV7-2 and TRBJ1-1; D ambiguous. Germline assignment: CDR1 SGHTA and CDR2 FQGNSA. The CDR3 totals 13 residues. V lost 3 bases and J lost 0, with 5 bases in between. CDR3 bases: TGTGCCAGCAGCTTCGCTCTGAACACTGAAGCTTTCTTT. Residues: CASSFALNTEAFF. Full variable domain (outside the CDR3, taken from reference TRBV7-2 and TRBJ1-1): GAGVSQSPSNKVTEKGKDVELRCDPISGHTALYWYRQSLGQGLEFLIYFQGNSAPDKSGLPSDRFSAERTGGSVSTLTIQRTQQEDSAVYLCASSFALNTEAFFGQGTRLTVV.

This chain links TRBV2 with TRBJ2-5; no clear D gene. The CDR3 contains 9 residues. The germline V gene has CDR1 SNHLY and CDR2 FYNNEI. Between the trimmed V and J ends, which lost 8 bases and 8 bases, there was a span of 6 bases. In DNA form, the CDR3 reads TGTGCCAGCTCACCTACCCAGTACTTC. It encodes CASSPTQYF.

CDR3 bases: TGTGCCTGGAATCCAGGGGGCCAAGAGACCCAGTACTTC. It translates to CAWNPGGQETQYF. This chain connects TRBV30 to TRBJ2-5; TRBD1 matches 7 bases. The V and J ends lost 4 bases and 1 base, in that order; junction bases with no gene match: 3. Looked up from germline, CDR1 is GTSNPN and CDR2 is SVGIG (reference sequence). The CDR3 is 13 amino acids.

The chain is built from TRBV28 and TRBJ1-5; no definite D call. Germline-derived CDR1 and CDR2 are MDHEN and SYDVKM. Trimming removed 4 bases at V and 0 bases at J, with 7 bases between. The CDR3 is 14 amino acids. CDR3 in amino acids: CASSSDDSNQPQHF. The CDR3 bases are TGTGCCAGCAGTTCCGATGATAGCAATCAGCCCCAGCATTTT.

This clone came up once. The chain carries TRBV25-1 and TRBJ1-2; D not certain. Trimming shortened V by 5 bases and J by 0 bases, and 7 bases separated the two germline ends. CDR1 is MGHDK and CDR2 is SYGVNS in the germline V gene. The CDR3 totals 13 residues. The CDR3 DNA reads as TGTGCCAGCAGTAGACAAGCTAACTATGGCTACACCTTC. Protein: CASSRQANYGYTF.

The chain employs TRBV14 and TRBJ2-7; D tentatively fits TRBD1 or TRBD2 (6 bases each). The CDR3 spans 14 residues. The V and J ends lost 2 bases and 2 bases respectively, with 10 bases between them. The germline CDR1 and CDR2 sequences are SGHDN and FVKESK. The CDR3 coding sequence is TGTGCCAGCAGCCAAAACCGGGGGCCCTACGAGCAGTACTTC. Translating gives CASSQNRGPYEQYF.

J is TRBJ2-4 and V is TRBV29-1, with TRBD2 matching 7 bases. J gave up 7 bases and V 4 bases, and 4 bases lay outside the gene matches. This CDR3 has 12 amino acids. Per germline, CDR1 SQVTM and CDR2 ANQGSEA. CDR3 sequence reads: CSVGEGLNIQYF. The CDR3 DNA reads as TGCAGCGTTGGGGAGGGCTTGAACATTCAGTACTTC.

This chain joins TRBV6-5 and TRBJ2-5; D may be TRBD2 (5 bases). The CDR3 runs to 14 residues. Per the germline V gene, CDR1 is MNHEY and CDR2 is SVGAGI. The V gene lost 0 bases and the J gene lost 3 bases, with 8 bases spanning the gap. The chain's CDR3 is CASSYSFGEETQYF. In nucleotides, the CDR3 is TGTGCCAGCAGTTACTCGTTCGGGGAAGAGACCCAGTACTTC.

The chain joins TRBV7-3 to TRBJ2-2; 7 positions agree with TRBD1. The CDR3 is made up of 15 amino acids. The ends lost 1 base at V and 6 bases at J; junction bases unmatched: 5. Germline V gene lookup returns CDR1 SGHTA and CDR2 FQGTGA. Written as DNA, the CDR3 is TGTGCCAGCAGCTTAAACAGGGGTGACGCCGGGGAGCTGTTTTTT. Its translation is CASSLNRGDAGELFF.

The chain links TRBV27 to TRBJ2-1; D unclear. V was pared by 3 bases and J by 3 bases, with 12 bases between. CDR3 length equals 15 residues. Germline CDR1 MNHEY, CDR2 SMNVEV (reference sequence). Written as DNA, the CDR3 is TGTGCCAGCAGTTTGAAACTGTCCCACTACAATGAGCAGTTCTTC. This gives the protein CASSLKLSHYNEQFF.